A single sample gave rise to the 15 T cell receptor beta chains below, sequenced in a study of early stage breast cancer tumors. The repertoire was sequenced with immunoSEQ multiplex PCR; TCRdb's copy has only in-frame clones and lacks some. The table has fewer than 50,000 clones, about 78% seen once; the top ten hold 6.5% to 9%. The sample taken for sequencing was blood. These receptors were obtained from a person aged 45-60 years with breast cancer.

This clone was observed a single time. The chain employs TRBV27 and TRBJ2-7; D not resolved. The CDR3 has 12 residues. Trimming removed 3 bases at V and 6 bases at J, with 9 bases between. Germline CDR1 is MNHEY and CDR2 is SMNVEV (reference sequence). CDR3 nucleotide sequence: TGTGCCAGCAGTTTTCAGTGGAGCGAGCAGTACTTC. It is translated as CASSFQWSEQYF.

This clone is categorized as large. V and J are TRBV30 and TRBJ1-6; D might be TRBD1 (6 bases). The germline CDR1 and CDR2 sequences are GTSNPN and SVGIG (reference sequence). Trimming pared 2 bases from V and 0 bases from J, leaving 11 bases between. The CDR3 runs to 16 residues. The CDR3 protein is CAWSRGASSYNSPLHF. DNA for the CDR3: TGTGCCTGGAGTCGGGGGGCTAGCTCCTATAATTCACCCCTCCACTTT.

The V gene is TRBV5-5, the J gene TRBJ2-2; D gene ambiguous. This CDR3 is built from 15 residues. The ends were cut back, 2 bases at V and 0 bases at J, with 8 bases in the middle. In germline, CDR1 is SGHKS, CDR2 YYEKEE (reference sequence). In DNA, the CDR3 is TGTGCCAGCAGCTTCGGCAGGACGAACACCGGGGAGCTGTTTTTT. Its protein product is CASSFGRTNTGELFF.

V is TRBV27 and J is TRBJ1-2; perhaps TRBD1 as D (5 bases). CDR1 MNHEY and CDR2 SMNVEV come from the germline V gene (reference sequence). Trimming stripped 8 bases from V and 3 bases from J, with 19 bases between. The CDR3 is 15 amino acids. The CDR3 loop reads CASSLGGGRYYGYTF. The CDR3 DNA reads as TGTGCCAGCTCCCTCGGGGGGGGAAGATACTATGGCTACACCTTC.

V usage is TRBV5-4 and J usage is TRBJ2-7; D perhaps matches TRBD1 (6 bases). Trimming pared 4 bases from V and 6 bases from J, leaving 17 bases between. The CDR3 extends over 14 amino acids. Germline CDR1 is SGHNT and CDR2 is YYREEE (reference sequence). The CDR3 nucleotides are TGTGCCAGCAGCCCCAAACAGGGTTGGAGCGAGCAGTACTTC. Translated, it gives CASSPKQGWSEQYF.

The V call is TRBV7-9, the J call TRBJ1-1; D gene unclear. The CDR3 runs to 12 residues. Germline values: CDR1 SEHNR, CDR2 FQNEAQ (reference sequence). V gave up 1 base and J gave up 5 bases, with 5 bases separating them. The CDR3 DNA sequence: TGTGCCAGCAGCTTAGACTGGACTGAAGCTTTCTTT. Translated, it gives CASSLDWTEAFF.

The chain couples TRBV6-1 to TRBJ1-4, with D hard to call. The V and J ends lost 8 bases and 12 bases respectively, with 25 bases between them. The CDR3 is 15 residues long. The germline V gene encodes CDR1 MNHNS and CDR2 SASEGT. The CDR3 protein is CASSREWTAPRELFF. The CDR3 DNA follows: TGTGCCAGCTCAAGGGAGTGGACGGCCCCTAGGGAACTGTTTTTT.

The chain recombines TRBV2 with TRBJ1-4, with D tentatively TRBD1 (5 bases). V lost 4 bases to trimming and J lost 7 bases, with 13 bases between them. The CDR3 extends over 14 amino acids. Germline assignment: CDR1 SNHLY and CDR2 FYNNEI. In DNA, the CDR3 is TGTGCCAGCAGTGGCTTAGGGGCTGCTGAAAAACTGTTTTTT. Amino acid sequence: CASSGLGAAEKLFF.

CDR3: CASSLRGIDTGELFF. CDR3 DNA: TGTGCCAGCAGTTTACGGGGGATCGACACCGGGGAGCTGTTTTTT. The J gene is TRBJ2-2, the V gene TRBV27, with a possible D match to TRBD2 (6 bases). Germline V gives CDR1 MNHEY, CDR2 SMNVEV (reference sequence). The CDR3 contains 15 residues. With 2 bases removed from V and 3 bases from J, the gap between germline ends came to 10 bases.

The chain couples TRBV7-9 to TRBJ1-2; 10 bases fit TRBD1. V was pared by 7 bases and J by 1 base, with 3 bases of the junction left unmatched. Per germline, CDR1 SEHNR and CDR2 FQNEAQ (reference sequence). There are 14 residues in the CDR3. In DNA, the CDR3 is TGTGCCAGCACCGGGGACAGGGGTAACTATGGCTACACCTTC. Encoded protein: CASTGDRGNYGYTF.

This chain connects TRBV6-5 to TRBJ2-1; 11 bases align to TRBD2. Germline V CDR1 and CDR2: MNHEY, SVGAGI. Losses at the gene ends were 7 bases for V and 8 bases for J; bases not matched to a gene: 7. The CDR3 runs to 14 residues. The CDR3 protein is CASNLAGGPDEQFF. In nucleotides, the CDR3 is TGTGCCAGCAACTTAGCGGGAGGGCCGGATGAGCAGTTCTTC.

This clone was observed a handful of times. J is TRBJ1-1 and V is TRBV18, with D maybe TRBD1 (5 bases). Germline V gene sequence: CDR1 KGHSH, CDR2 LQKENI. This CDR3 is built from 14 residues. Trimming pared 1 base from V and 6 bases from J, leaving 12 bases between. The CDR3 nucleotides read TGTGCCAGCTCACCACAGGGGAATTCACCTGAAGCTTTCTTT. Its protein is CASSPQGNSPEAFF.

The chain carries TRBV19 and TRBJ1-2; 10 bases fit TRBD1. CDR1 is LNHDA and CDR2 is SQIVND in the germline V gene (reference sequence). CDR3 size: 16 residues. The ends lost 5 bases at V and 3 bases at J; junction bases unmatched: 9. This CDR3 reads CASSDRGREFYYGYTF. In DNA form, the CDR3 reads TGTGCCAGTAGTGACAGGGGGCGTGAGTTTTACTATGGCTACACCTTC.

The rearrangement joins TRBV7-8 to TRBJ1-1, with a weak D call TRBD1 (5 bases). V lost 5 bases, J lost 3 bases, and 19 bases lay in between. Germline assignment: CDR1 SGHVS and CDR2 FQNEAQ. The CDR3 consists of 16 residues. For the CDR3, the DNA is TGTGCCAGCAGCGCGTCGTCGTGGGGGAGGGACACTGAAGCTTTCTTT. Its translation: CASSASSWGRDTEAFF.

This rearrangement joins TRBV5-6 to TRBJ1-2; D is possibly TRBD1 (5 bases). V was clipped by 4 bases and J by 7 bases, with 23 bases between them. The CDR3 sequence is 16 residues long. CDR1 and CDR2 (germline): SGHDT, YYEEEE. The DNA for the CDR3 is TGTGCCAGCAGCCCTCCATTTGGCAGGGTAGAGGCTGGCTACACCTTC. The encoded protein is CASSPPFGRVEAGYTF.